One sample yielded the 20 T cell receptor beta chains listed below, sequenced in a study of regulatory T cells in long-lasting Graves disease. To make TCR beta libraries, researchers used iRepertoire HTBI primers and Arm-PCR of CDR3 regions. TCRdb reprocessed the multiplex PCR reads with MiXCR, giving one entry per CDR3 protein. The sample includes about 500,000 distinct CDR3 sequences, about 12% of them seen just once. Time point meaning: newly diagnosed GD, antithyroid drugs for less than 3 months. Construction of the TCR library relied on RNA isolated from PBMCs. The same data also went into a second study, on T cells in Graves' hyperthyroidism and ophthalmopathy.

Sample: peripheral blood mononuclear cells (PBMCs), taken at new diagnosis, from a patient treated with antithyroid drugs. These TCRs come from a young woman with Graves disease.

This clonotype has ten or more counts. This rearrangement joins TRBV5-1 to TRBJ1-5; D unresolved. The V end lost 4 bases, the J end lost 2 bases, and 7 bases lay between the germline ends. The germline CDR1 and CDR2 sequences are SGHRS and YFSETQ. The CDR3 runs 13 residues. The chain's CDR3 is CASSVTGNQPQHF. CDR3 in DNA: TGCGCCAGCAGCGTCACAGGCAATCAGCCCCAGCATTTT.

Ten or more counts support this clonotype. The rearrangement joins TRBV2 to TRBJ1-2; D unclear. CDR1 and CDR2 from the germline V gene are SNHLY and FYNNEI. Trimming left V 6 bases short and J 3 bases short, with 14 bases between. CDR3 length: 14 residues. CDR3 in amino acids: CASSSGQPYYGYTF. CDR3 nucleotide sequence: TGTGCCAGCAGCAGCGGCCAACCATACTATGGCTACACCTTC. Variable domain in full (rest from reference TRBV2 and TRBJ1-2): EPEVTQTPSHQVTQMGQEVILRCVPISNHLYFYWYRQILGQKVEFLVSFYNNEISEKSEIFDDQFSVERPDGSNFTLKIRSTKLEDSAMYFCASSSGQPYYGYTFGSGTRLTVV.

The chain employs TRBV24-1 and TRBJ1-5, with TRBD1 matching over 7 bases. The junction had 8 bases not matched to a gene; V was cut back by 7 bases and J by 6 bases. The CDR3 has 14 amino acids. Per germline, CDR1 KGHDR and CDR2 SFDVKD. The chain's CDR3 is CATSQGVGGQPQHF. CDR3 bases: TGTGCCACCAGCCAGGGGGTGGGTGGTCAGCCCCAGCATTTT.

The chain couples TRBV19 to TRBJ1-1; D possibly corresponds to TRBD1 (6 bases). This CDR3 contains 14 residues. CDR1 and CDR2 (germline): LNHDA, SQIVND (reference sequence). V was pared by 7 bases and J by 4 bases, with 16 bases between. In DNA, the CDR3 is TGTGCCAGTACCTTGACTCGAGGGGGCACTGAAGCTTTCTTT. Encoded protein: CASTLTRGGTEAFF.

This clonotype was seen repeatedly, ten times or more. This chain links TRBV7-2 with TRBJ2-4; 10 bases are shared with TRBD1. The J segment lost 9 bases and the V segment lost 1 base, leaving 9 bases of the junction unmatched. In germline, CDR1 is SGHTA, CDR2 FQGNSA. The CDR3 has 16 residues. In DNA, the CDR3 is TGTGCCAGCAGCTTAGTTGGGACAGGGGCATTCGGCATTCAGTACTTC. It encodes CASSLVGTGAFGIQYF.

This clonotype was seen more than once but under ten times. The chain has TRBV6-1 and TRBJ2-3; D may be TRBD1 (6 bases). Germline V gene lookup returns CDR1 MNHNS and CDR2 SASEGT. With 7 bases removed from V and 11 bases from J, the gap between germline ends came to 13 bases. This CDR3 spans 11 amino acids. The CDR3: CASTLGTRQYF. CDR3 bases: TGTGCCAGCACTCTCGGGACAAGGCAGTATTTT.

This clonotype was seen many times. This sequence joins TRBV6-1 and TRBJ1-6, with unresolved D. The germline V gene encodes CDR1 MNHNS and CDR2 SASEGT. CDR3 length equals 14 residues. V dropped 5 bases and J dropped 5 bases, with 10 bases sitting between them. The CDR3 protein is CASSPRRDNSPLHF. The CDR3 DNA reads TGTGCCAGCAGTCCCCGGCGGGATAATTCACCCCTCCACTTT.

This clonotype was observed at least ten times. This chain connects TRBV7-6 to TRBJ2-5; D is possibly TRBD1 (6 bases). This CDR3 comprises 17 residues. Germline values: CDR1 SGHVS, CDR2 FNYEAQ. Trimming pared 3 bases from V and 5 bases from J, leaving 22 bases between. The CDR3 DNA is TGTGCCAGCAGCTTGGAAGCGAACAGGGATGAGGAGGAGACCCAGTACTTC. This codes for CASSLEANRDEEETQYF.

The chain is built from TRBV27 and TRBJ2-2; D tentatively fits TRBD1 or TRBD2 (6 bases each). V was cut by 4 bases and J by 3 bases, with 9 bases left in between. The germline gives CDR1 MNHEY, CDR2 SMNVEV (reference sequence). The CDR3 contains 14 residues. In nucleotides, the CDR3 is TGTGCCAGCAGTTGGGGGGCGGACACCGGGGAGCTGTTTTTT. Translation: CASSWGADTGELFF.

A note on this clonotype: Germline is not matched at one junction end, which may reflect a read error. V usage is TRBV27 and J usage is TRBJ2-1; the D gene is possibly TRBD2 (7 bases). The CDR3 totals 13 residues. Germline CDR1 MNHEY, CDR2 SMNVEV (reference sequence). CDR3 nucleotide sequence: TGTGCCAGCAGTGAGGGGGGGAGCGGGTCGTTTGCCTTC. Encoded protein: CASSEGGSGSFAF.

This clonotype has ten or more counts. The chain combines TRBV30 with TRBJ1-1; D is ambiguous. Trimming left V 0 bases short and J 12 bases short, with 17 bases between. The germline V gene encodes CDR1 GTSNPN and CDR2 SVGIG (reference sequence). This CDR3 contains 13 residues. The DNA for the CDR3 is TGTGCCTGGAGTGTACAACTGACCCACTTCACTTTCTTT. Translation gives CAWSVQLTHFTFF.

This clonotype came up many times. This chain joins TRBV11-2 and TRBJ1-6, with D unresolved. The ends were cut back, 5 bases at V and 5 bases at J, with 7 bases in the middle. Per the germline V gene, CDR1 is SGHAT and CDR2 is FQNNGV. This CDR3 has 13 amino acids. CDR3 sequence reads: CASSPSHNSPLHF. In nucleotides, the CDR3 is TGTGCCAGCAGCCCCTCTCATAATTCACCCCTCCACTTT.

Ten or more counts support this clonotype. V is TRBV6-1 and J is TRBJ2-1; 10 nucleotides match TRBD1. Germline-derived CDR1 and CDR2 are MNHNS and SASEGT. Trimming took 6 bases from V and 6 from J; bases not matched to a gene: 17. The length of the CDR3 is 18 residues. In DNA, the CDR3 is TGTGCCAGCAGGGTGACAGGGGGCGCGAGGGTTGCGGTCAATGAGCAGTTCTTC. Its protein product is CASRVTGGARVAVNEQFF.

This clonotype was found a few times. The CDR3 DNA follows: TGTGCCACCAGCCGCCGACAGGGGGGAAGCGAGCAGTACTTC. This sequence encodes CATSRRQGGSEQYF. J is TRBJ2-7 and V is TRBV15; TRBD1 aligns across 9 bases. V trimming: 5 bases; J trimming: 6 bases; junction bases outside the gene matches: 8. CDR1 is LNHNV and CDR2 is YYDKDF in the germline V gene (reference sequence). The CDR3 is 14 amino acids.

This clonotype was counted ten times or more. The rearrangement uses TRBV5-1 and TRBJ2-1; 12 nucleotides agree with TRBD2. There are 16 residues in the CDR3. Germline CDR1 SGHRS, CDR2 YFSETQ. V dropped 2 bases and J dropped 7; count of bases not matched to a gene: 7. DNA for the CDR3: TGCGCCAGCAGCTTATTGACTAGCGGGAGCGGTAATGAGCAGTTCTTC. Protein sequence: CASSLLTSGSGNEQFF.

This clonotype was observed a few times. The chain recombines TRBV7-2 with TRBJ2-3, with D maybe TRBD2 (5 bases). The CDR3 sequence is 15 residues long. The V and J ends lost 5 bases and 4 bases respectively, with 16 bases between them. CDR1 and CDR2 (germline): SGHTA, FQGNSA. CDR3 loop: CASSPQVIGADTQYF. DNA of the CDR3: TGTGCCAGCAGCCCCCAGGTGATCGGGGCAGATACGCAGTATTTT.

Written as DNA, the CDR3 is TGTGCCAGCAAAAAAGGGGTTGGCGGGGAGCTGTTTTTT. It encodes CASKKGVGGELFF. The V gene is TRBV9, the J gene TRBJ2-2; weak D call: TRBD1 (5 bases). V lost 6 bases, J lost 7 bases, and 13 bases lay in between. The CDR3 totals 13 residues. Germline-derived CDR1 and CDR2 are SGDLS and YYNGEE.

The table lists this clonotype with many counts. The chain uses TRBV7-9 and TRBJ2-7, with D perhaps TRBD2 (6 bases). V lost 5 bases to trimming and J lost 0 bases, with 14 bases between them. This CDR3 region has 15 residues. Per germline, CDR1 SEHNR and CDR2 FQNEAQ (reference sequence). CDR3 bases: TGTGCCAGCAGCGCGCGGGACGGACCCTCCTACGAGCAGTACTTC. Its protein product is CASSARDGPSYEQYF. The full variable domain, rest sourced from reference TRBV7-9 and TRBJ2-7, is DTGVSQNPRHKITKRGQNVTFRCDPISEHNRLYWYRQTLGQGPEFLTYFQNEAQLEKSRLLSDRFSAERPKGSFSTLEIQRTEQGDSAMYLCASSARDGPSYEQYFGPGTRLTVT.

This clonotype occurred many times. The V and J genes are TRBV11-2 and TRBJ1-2, with D perhaps matching TRBD1 (5 bases). Germline-derived CDR1 and CDR2 are SGHAT and FQNNGV. The CDR3 has 12 residues. Trimming took 3 bases from V and 8 from J, leaving 10 bases between them. The CDR3 loop reads CASSFAGAGYTF. The CDR3 DNA reads as TGTGCCAGCAGCTTCGCCGGGGCGGGCTACACCTTC.

This clonotype showed up just a few times. CDR3 coding DNA: TGTGCCAGCAGCTCCCCGGGACAGGGGACGTACGAGCAGTACTTC. Protein sequence: CASSSPGQGTYEQYF. This rearrangement joins TRBV2 to TRBJ2-7, with TRBD1 matching over 10 bases. The CDR3 covers 15 residues. Germline V gives CDR1 SNHLY, CDR2 FYNNEI. V trimming: 6 bases; J trimming: 4 bases; junction bases outside the gene matches: 9. Variable domain in full (rest from reference TRBV2 and TRBJ2-7): EPEVTQTPSHQVTQMGQEVILRCVPISNHLYFYWYRQILGQKVEFLVSFYNNEISEKSEIFDDQFSVERPDGSNFTLKIRSTKLEDSAMYFCASSSPGQGTYEQYFGPGTRLTVT.